This is a list of T cell receptor beta chains from one sample in a study of beta chain features in type 1 diabetes. Clones were read by immunoSEQ multiplex PCR, and TCRdb kept only the in-frame ones, dropping some. The repertoire has some 15,000 clones, roughly 44% of them found once; the top ten carry about 0.5%. The source material was stem cell memory CD4+ T cells from blood. The receptor set was obtained from a woman between 40 and 55 years old in good health. Each CDR3 is given with its conserved first and last residue. A D gene is named only where the DNA matches it firmly. Clone size, where shown, is once, few, many, or a class for clones that have expanded.

size | J | D | V | DNA | CDR3
. | TRBJ1-4 | . | TRBV5-1 | TGCGCCAGCAGCCCACAGGGCTACTCAACTAATGAAAAACTGTTTTTT | CASSPQGYSTNEKLFF
. | TRBJ2-7 | TRBD2 | TRBV5-1 | TGCGCCAGCAGCCCGGGACTAGCGGGGATCGAGCAGTACTTC | CASSPGLAGIEQYF
. | TRBJ2-2 | . | TRBV13 | TGTGCCAGCAGCTTATACCCCGGGAACGGAGACACCGGGGAGCTGTTTTTT | CASSLYPGNGDTGELFF
few | TRBJ2-6 | TRBD1 | TRBV29-1 | TGCAGCGTCTCGAATACACCGGGACAGGGTCTACCTGGGGCCAACGTCCTGACTTTC | CSVSNTPGQGLPGANVLTF
. | TRBJ2-1 | TRBD2 | TRBV9 | TGTGCCAGCAGCGTAATGCCCTCGGGGCGGGGGGGCCCGGATGAGCAGTTCTTC | CASSVMPSGRGGPDEQFF
few | TRBJ2-2 | . | TRBV5-1 | TGCGCCAGCAGCACCGGACACACCGCGAACACCGGGGAGCTGTTTTTT | CASSTGHTANTGELFF
. | TRBJ2-2 | . | TRBV7-7 | TGTGCCAGCAGCTTAACAGGGAACACCGGGGAGCTGTTTTTT | CASSLTGNTGELFF
. | TRBJ2-5 | . | TRBV6-5 | TGTGCCAGCAGTTACGGGCTGACAACAACCTTGGAGACCCAGTACTTC | CASSYGLTTTLETQYF
few | TRBJ2-3 | . | TRBV18 | TGTGCCAGCTCACTACGGCCGACAGGTAGCACAGATACGCAGTATTTT | CASSLRPTGSTDTQYF
. | TRBJ2-1 | . | TRBV5-1 | TGCGCCAGCAGCTTGGCGGGGGGCCCTATGGATGAGCAGTTCTTC | CASSLAGGPMDEQFF
few | TRBJ1-3 | . | TRBV25-1 | TGTGCCAGCAGTGATGTTCTGTCTGGAAACACCATATATTTT | CASSDVLSGNTIYF
. | TRBJ1-1 | . | TRBV10-3 | TGTGCCATCAGACTCACAGGAACTGAAGCTTTCTTT | CAIRLTGTEAFF
. | TRBJ2-1 | TRBD2 | TRBV7-2 | TGTGCCAGCAGCTTGGGACTAGCGCCGACGGATGAGCAGTTCTTC | CASSLGLAPTDEQFF
. | TRBJ2-7 | . | TRBV7-6 | TGTGCCAGCAGCTTCGCAGGGTCAATATCCTACGAGCAGTACTTC | CASSFAGSISYEQYF
few | TRBJ2-7 | . | TRBV19 | TGTGCCAGTAGTACCCAGGGTTACGAGCAGTACTTC | CASSTQGYEQYF
once | TRBJ1-4 | . | TRBV6-5 | TGTGCCAGCAGTTCTCAGGGTCCCGAAAAACTGTTTTTT | CASSSQGPEKLFF
. | TRBJ2-7 | TRBD2 | TRBV15 | TGTGCCACCAGCTCCCCGGGGGGGCGGGGGTACTCCTACGAGCAGTACTTC | CATSSPGGRGYSYEQYF
. | TRBJ2-7 | TRBD2 | TRBV10-3 | TGTGCCATCAGTGGGGACCCGGGAGGAGACTACTACGAGCAGTACTTC | CAISGDPGGDYYEQYF
. | TRBJ2-3 | TRBD2 | TRBV5-4 | TGTGCCAGCAGCTCGGGGGGGCCGGGACTACTGGCAGATACGCAGTATTTT | CASSSGGPGLLADTQYF
. | TRBJ1-4 | . | TRBV7-6 | TGTGCCAGCAGCTTCAGTCAAACTAATGAAAAACTGTTTTTT | CASSFSQTNEKLFF
. | TRBJ2-2 | TRBD1 | TRBV5-1 | TGCGCCAGCAGGCCCACCGGGACAGCGAACACCGGGGAGCTGTTTTTT | CASRPTGTANTGELFF
. | TRBJ2-1 | . | TRBV19 | TGTGCCAGTAGTATGGCTCAGGGGCTTTACAATGAGCAGTTCTTC | CASSMAQGLYNEQFF
. | TRBJ2-3 | TRBD2 | TRBV19 | TGTGCCAGTAAGGGACTAGTCCCCCGCGCTACGCAGTATTTT | CASKGLVPRATQYF
. | TRBJ1-5 | TRBD1 | TRBV5-1 | TGCGCCAGCAGCTTGGATGGGACAGATAATCAGCCCCAGCATTTT | CASSLDGTDNQPQHF
. | TRBJ2-6 | TRBD1 | TRBV19 | TGTGCCAGTGAAACAGGGGGCGCGGCTGGGGCCAACGTCCTGACTTTC | CASETGGAAGANVLTF
. | TRBJ1-4 | . | TRBV19 | TGTGCCAGTACAGGGGCCGCAACTAATGAAAAACTGTTTTTT | CASTGAATNEKLFF
few | TRBJ2-5 | . | TRBV29-1 | TGCAGCGTTGAAGTGGGGTGGGGGGGCCGGGAGACCCAGTACTTC | CSVEVGWGGRETQYF
. | TRBJ1-5 | . | TRBV2 | TGTGCCAGCAGTCCCACAGGGAGGCCCCAGCATTTT | CASSPTGRPQHF
. | TRBJ2-3 | TRBD1 | TRBV2 | TGTGCCAGCAGGGGGGACAGGGTCACAGATACGCAGTATTTT | CASRGDRVTDTQYF
. | TRBJ1-1 | . | TRBV18 | TGTGCCAGCTCACCACCGAATCCAGGGTTAAACACTGAAGCTTTCTTT | CASSPPNPGLNTEAFF
. | TRBJ1-5 | . | TRBV6-5 | TGTGCCAGCAGACAGGGAACGAATCAGCCCCAGCATTTT | CASRQGTNQPQHF
few | TRBJ2-1 | . | TRBV18 | TGTGCCAGCTCACCATTAATAGATAATGAGCAGTTCTTC | CASSPLIDNEQFF
. | TRBJ2-7 | . | TRBV29-1 | TGCAGCGTTGCCCGGGTTGGTATCTACGAGCAGTACTTC | CSVARVGIYEQYF
. | TRBJ1-5 | . | TRBV5-1 | TGCGCCAGCAGCTTGGGTCCAGGGGCCACCCATCGGCCCCAGCATTTT | CASSLGPGATHRPQHF
. | TRBJ1-1 | . | TRBV27 | TGTGCCAGCAGTCCACGCCTGAGGTTGAACACTGAAGCTTTCTTT | CASSPRLRLNTEAFF
few | TRBJ1-3 | TRBD1 | TRBV27 | TGTGCCAGCAGCGGGACAGTCTCTGGAAACACCATATATTTT | CASSGTVSGNTIYF
. | TRBJ2-2 | TRBD1 | TRBV9 | TGTGCCAGCAGCGGAAACAGGGGGCGAACCGGGGAGCTGTTTTTT | CASSGNRGRTGELFF
few | TRBJ2-7 | . | TRBV27 | TGTGCCAGCAGGCACGGACAGGGAGGGTACGAGCAGTACTTC | CASRHGQGGYEQYF
few | TRBJ2-7 | TRBD2 | TRBV2 | TGTGCCAGCTATCCTGTAGCTAGCGGGGGGATCCTCGCCTACGAGCAGTACTTC | CASYPVASGGILAYEQYF
. | TRBJ2-1 | TRBD2 | TRBV5-6 | TGTGCCAGCAGCTTGGATTTAGCGGGGCCAAATGAGCAGTTCTTC | CASSLDLAGPNEQFF
. | TRBJ2-7 | TRBD2 | TRBV7-7 | TGTGCCAGCACCGACTTCGCGGCGGGGGGCTACGAGCAGTACTTC | CASTDFAAGGYEQYF
. | TRBJ2-3 | TRBD2 | TRBV25-1 | TGTGCCAGCAGTCGTACCGGGACTAGCGGCACAGATACGCAGTATTTT | CASSRTGTSGTDTQYF
. | TRBJ2-7 | . | TRBV6-6 | TGTGCCAGCAGTTACTACCTCCAGGGGCAGTACTTC | CASSYYLQGQYF
. | TRBJ2-5 | . | TRBV18 | TGTGCCAGCTCACCCCAGGGAAAAGAGACCCAGTACTTC | CASSPQGKETQYF
. | TRBJ2-7 | TRBD1 | TRBV5-1 | TGCGCCAGCGGACCGGGACAGGGGGTCTACGAGCAGTACTTC | CASGPGQGVYEQYF
. | TRBJ2-1 | TRBD2 | TRBV28 | TGTGCCAGCAGGACTAGCGGGGGGCTCCTCGTCAATGAGCAGTTCTTC | CASRTSGGLLVNEQFF
. | TRBJ2-5 | TRBD2 | TRBV5-6 | TGTGCCAGCAGCTACGCGGGACTACAAGAGACCCAGTACTTC | CASSYAGLQETQYF
. | TRBJ2-1 | TRBD2 | TRBV7-2 | TGTGCCAGCAGCCCGTCCGCCGGACTAGCGGGGGGACCCTACAATGAGCAGTTCTTC | CASSPSAGLAGGPYNEQFF
. | TRBJ2-7 | TRBD1 | TRBV5-6 | TGTGCCAGCAGCTTTCCAGGGGGAGACTACGAGCAGTACTTC | CASSFPGGDYEQYF
few | TRBJ2-3 | . | TRBV7-8 | TGTGCCAGCAGAAAAGGGGCTACGCAGTATTTT | CASRKGATQYF
. | TRBJ2-1 | . | TRBV19 | TGTGCCAGTAGTATACGGTTTACCCCTTACAATGAGCAGTTCTTC | CASSIRFTPYNEQFF
few | TRBJ2-3 | . | TRBV27 | TGTGCCAGCACCAGGGGCGGAGATACGCAGTATTTT | CASTRGGDTQYF
. | TRBJ2-1 | TRBD2 | TRBV5-1 | TGCGCCAGCAGCTTGGTCCGGGTAGCGGGGGGTAATGAGCAGTTCTTC | CASSLVRVAGGNEQFF
few | TRBJ1-2 | TRBD1 | TRBV19 | TGTGCCAGTAGTCCTGGACAGGTGACTGGCTATGGCTACACCTTC | CASSPGQVTGYGYTF
few | TRBJ1-5 | . | TRBV4-1 | TGCGCCAGCAGCCAAGGGGCGATTGGCAATCAGCCCCAGCATTTT | CASSQGAIGNQPQHF
. | TRBJ2-5 | . | TRBV2 | TGTGCCAGCAGTCCTGTGGGGGGTCTGGAGACCCAGTACTTC | CASSPVGGLETQYF
. | TRBJ2-1 | TRBD2 | TRBV5-1 | TGCGCCAGCAGCGGCCAACTAGCGGGGGAGCGATACAATGAGCAGTTCTTC | CASSGQLAGERYNEQFF
. | TRBJ1-1 | . | TRBV7-8 | TGTGCCAGCAGCTTAGCGGGCAGTATGAACACTGAAGCTTTCTTT | CASSLAGSMNTEAFF